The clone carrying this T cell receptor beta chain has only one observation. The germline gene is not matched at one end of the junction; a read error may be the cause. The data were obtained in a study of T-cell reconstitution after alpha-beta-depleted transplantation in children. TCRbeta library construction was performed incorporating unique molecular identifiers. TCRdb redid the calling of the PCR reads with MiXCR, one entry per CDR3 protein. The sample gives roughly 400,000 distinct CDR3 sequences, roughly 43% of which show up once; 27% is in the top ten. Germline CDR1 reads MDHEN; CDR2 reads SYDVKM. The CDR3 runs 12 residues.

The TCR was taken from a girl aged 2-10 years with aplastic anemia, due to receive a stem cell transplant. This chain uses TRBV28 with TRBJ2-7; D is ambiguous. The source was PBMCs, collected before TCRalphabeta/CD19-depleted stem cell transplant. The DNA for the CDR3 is TGTGCCAGCACAGACCCCAGCTACGAGCAGCACTTC. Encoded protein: CASTDPSYEQHF.